This T cell receptor (beta chain) was recovered during a study of cytomegalovirus exposure and HLA in healthy donors. The CDR3 loop spans 15 amino acids. Germline V gene lookup returns CDR1 SNHLY and CDR2 FYNNEI. V gave up 7 bases and J gave up 0 bases, with 12 bases separating them. TCRdb's copy holds only in-frame clones and misses some; the assay was immunoSEQ multiplex PCR. Among over 100,000 clones listed, roughly 89% were seen once. The TCR was taken from a woman aged 18-29 years in good health and CMV-seronegative. V and J are TRBV2 and TRBJ2-2; TRBD1 is a possible D gene (5 bases). The sample taken for sequencing was PBMCs. CDR3 coding DNA: TGTGCCAGCACCCACGAAGGGGCGAACACCGGGGAGCTGTTTTTT. This translates into CASTHEGANTGELFF.